These 16 T cell receptor beta chains came from one sample sequenced in a study of PD-1 blockade in classical Hodgkin lymphoma. Time point defined: cycle 4 day 1 (C4D1), after less than 7 weeks of nivolumab. Exposure to brentuximab vedotin varied, and each patient had relapsed following autologous stem cell transplantation. Generated by immunoSEQ multiplex PCR, the TCRdb table keeps only in-frame clones and is missing some. The sample has approximately 100,000 clones; approximately 86% are singletons. Sample: peripheral blood mononuclear cells (PBMCs), taken before the fourth cycle of nivolumab. The receptors were gathered from a human donor with classical Hodgkin lymphoma.

The V call is TRBV30, the J call TRBJ2-3; possible D gene TRBD2, 6 bases. The germline gives CDR1 GTSNPN, CDR2 SVGIG (reference sequence). V lost 1 base, J lost 8 bases, and 10 bases lay in between. This CDR3 contains 12 residues. Written as DNA, the CDR3 is TGTGCCTGGAGTGCGGTGGAGGGTACGCAGTATTTT. Its protein is CAWSAVEGTQYF. The entire variable domain, with the rest obtained from reference TRBV30 and TRBJ2-3, is as follows: SQTIHQWPATLVQPVGSPLSLECTVEGTSNPNLYWYRQAAGRGLQLLFYSVGIGQISSEVPQNLSASRPQDRQFILSSKKLLLSDSGFYLCAWSAVEGTQYFGPGTRLTVL.

V gene TRBV20-1 combines with J gene TRBJ1-3; D remains unclear. This CDR3 region has 11 residues. Trimming shortened V by 7 bases and J by 3 bases, and 7 bases separated the two germline ends. Germline V lookup: CDR1 DFQATT, CDR2 SNEGSKA (reference sequence). Here the CDR3 reads CSGRGGNTIYF. The CDR3 nucleotides read TGCAGTGGGCGGGGTGGAAACACCATATATTTT.

V and J are TRBV4-2 and TRBJ2-7; 7 bases align to TRBD2. The CDR3 has 16 amino acids. The junction had 11 bases not matched to a gene; V was cut back by 0 bases and J by 6 bases. Germline CDR1 LGHNA, CDR2 YNFKEQ. This CDR3 is CASSQEATGLGSEQYF. The CDR3 bases are TGTGCCAGCAGCCAAGAGGCCACAGGACTAGGATCCGAGCAGTACTTC.

The J gene is TRBJ2-7, the V gene TRBV7-9, with D maybe TRBD2 (6 bases). Trimming took off 0 bases at V and 7 bases at J, with 13 bases between the two ends. The germline gives CDR1 SEHNR, CDR2 FQNEAQ (reference sequence). The length of the CDR3 is 14 residues. Here the CDR3 reads CASSLASGVWEQYF. In DNA, the CDR3 is TGTGCCAGCAGCTTAGCGTCGGGGGTTTGGGAGCAGTACTTC. Full variable domain (missing parts from reference TRBV7-9 and TRBJ2-7): DTGVSQNPRHKITKRGQNVTFRCDPISEHNRLYWYRQTLGQGPEFLTYFQNEAQLEKSRLLSDRFSAERPKGSFSTLEIQRTEQGDSAMYLCASSLASGVWEQYFGPGTRLTVT.

This clone was seen only a few times. The chain recombines TRBV30 with TRBJ1-1; D may be TRBD1 (5 bases). Germline CDR1 is GTSNPN and CDR2 is SVGIG (reference sequence). The germline V and J ends were trimmed by 8 bases and 1 base, with 11 bases remaining between them. CDR3 length: 12 amino acids. The CDR3 DNA sequence: TGTGCCATGGGACCGTGGAACACTGAAGCTTTCTTT. Its translation: CAMGPWNTEAFF.

The J gene is TRBJ1-3, the V gene TRBV7-9, with 7 bases fitting TRBD1. V lost 4 bases to trimming and J lost 2 bases; unmatched junction nucleotides: 2. Per the germline V gene, CDR1 is SEHNR and CDR2 is FQNEAQ (reference sequence). This CDR3 contains 14 residues. The CDR3 sequence: CASSSGQAGNTIYF. As DNA, the CDR3 is TGTGCCAGCAGCTCTGGACAGGCTGGAAACACCATATATTTT.

The chain recombines TRBV9 with TRBJ2-3, with a weak D call TRBD1 (5 bases). The CDR3 consists of 15 residues. V was shortened by 0 bases and J by 2 bases, with 10 bases between the two germline ends. Germline V gene sequence: CDR1 SGDLS, CDR2 YYNGEE. The CDR3 here is CASSVAWGYTDTQYF. The DNA for the CDR3 is TGTGCCAGCAGCGTAGCCTGGGGCTACACAGATACGCAGTATTTT.

The chain has TRBV27 and TRBJ2-7; D possibly corresponds to TRBD1 (6 bases). The V gene lost 5 bases and the J gene lost 4 bases, with 18 bases spanning the gap. The CDR3 runs to 15 residues. Germline-derived CDR1 and CDR2 are MNHEY and SMNVEV (reference sequence). In DNA, the CDR3 is TGTGCCAGCAGTGAAAGTCAGGGGCTCTGGTACGAGCAGTACTTC. Protein product: CASSESQGLWYEQYF.

The chain is built from TRBV7-4 and TRBJ2-7; 8 bases map to TRBD2. The CDR3 has 15 residues. J lost 4 bases, V lost 5 bases, and 10 bases had no gene match. Germline CDR1 is SGHVT and CDR2 is SQSDAQ. The CDR3 DNA is TGTGCCAGCAGCCCTACCCGACTAGCGTGGTACGAGCAGTACTTC. Amino acids: CASSPTRLAWYEQYF.

Here the CDR3 DNA reads TGTGCCAGCAGCACCCCTCGGGGGTACTATGGCTACACCTTC. It encodes CASSTPRGYYGYTF. The gene calls are TRBV12-1 and TRBJ1-2. TRBV12-1 is assigned pseudogene status. The CDR3 is made up of 14 amino acids.

The V and J genes are TRBV5-4 and TRBJ1-3; D possibly corresponds to TRBD1 (6 bases). CDR1 is SGHNT and CDR2 is YYREEE in the germline V gene (reference sequence). The CDR3 covers 18 residues. Between the trimmed V and J ends, which lost 4 bases and 7 bases, there was a span of 27 bases. DNA of the CDR3: TGTGCCAGCAGCCGCGGACCACAGGGAAGGGCAAGAGGGAACACCATATATTTT. It specifies CASSRGPQGRARGNTIYF. Complete variable domain (other parts from reference TRBV5-4 and TRBJ1-3): ETGVTQSPTHLIKTRGQQVTLRCSSQSGHNTVSWYQQALGQGPQFIFQYYREEENGRGNFPPRFSGLQFPNYSSELNVNALELDDSALYLCASSRGPQGRARGNTIYFGEGSWLTVV.

CDR3 protein: CASSPGLNTIYF. The CDR3 coding sequence is TGTGCCAGCAGTCCAGGGTTAAACACCATATATTTT. This chain joins TRBV25-1 and TRBJ1-3, with D perhaps TRBD1 (5 bases). There are 12 residues in the CDR3. Germline lookup yields CDR1 MGHDK and CDR2 SYGVNS. Trimming shortened V by 5 bases and J by 6 bases, and 8 bases separated the two germline ends.

The J gene is TRBJ2-7, the V gene TRBV7-6, with a weak D call TRBD2 (5 bases). CDR1 is SGHVS, CDR2 FNYEAQ, per germline. Trimming shortened V by 3 bases and J by 3 bases, and 6 bases separated the two germline ends. CDR3 length: 12 residues. The CDR3: CASSLEDYEQYF. As DNA, the CDR3 is TGTGCCAGCAGCTTGGAGGACTACGAGCAGTACTTC.

This rearrangement joins TRBV21-1 to TRBJ1-2; the table's D call of TRBD1 was not tested on the DNA. TRBV21-1 is classified as a pseudogene. The CDR3 has 16 residues. DNA for the CDR3: TGTGCCAGCAGCACCCGACAGGGAGTCACTAACTATGGCTACACCTTC. It yields the protein CASSTRQGVTNYGYTF.

The CDR3: CASSFGTGGDEQYF. CDR3 nucleotide sequence: TGCGCCAGCAGCTTCGGGACAGGGGGGGACGAGCAGTACTTC. The chain uses TRBV5-1 and TRBJ2-7, with 11 bases aligning to TRBD1. Germline assignment: CDR1 SGHRS and CDR2 YFSETQ. This CDR3 has 14 residues. The V and J ends lost 2 bases and 5 bases, in that order; junction bases with no gene match: 3.

This chain links TRBV11-3 with TRBJ1-4; D is ambiguous. This CDR3 has 16 residues. CDR1 is SGHNT, CDR2 YENEEA, per germline. Deletions cut 3 bases from V and 4 bases from J, with 15 bases between. The CDR3 DNA is TGTGCCAGCAGCTTCAAACACTTCGCCGGTAATGAAAAACTGTTTTTT. Amino acids: CASSFKHFAGNEKLFF.